This T cell receptor (beta chain) derives from a study of blood T cell repertoires in COVID-19. Study-wide background: T cells, B-cell-depleted T cells, or PBMCs provided the cDNA or gDNA that served as material.

This table comes from immunoSEQ multiplex PCR, and its TCRdb copy is limited to in-frame clones, with some not included. The table shows hundreds of thousands of clones, with about 90% occurring only once. Recruited during active infection, patients (from Seattle) were subsequently followed longitudinally. Germline V gene lookup returns CDR1 PRHDT and CDR2 FYEKMQ (reference sequence). Trimming took 4 bases from V and 7 from J; bases not matched to a gene: 7. The length of the CDR3 is 17 residues. Sequencing input: peripheral blood. V gene TRBV13 combines with J gene TRBJ2-2; TRBD2 matches at 15 bases. This TCR was sampled from a woman in her 30s with COVID-19, enrolled during active disease. CDR3 DNA: TGTGCCAGCAGCTCCCAAGGACTAGCGGGAGGGAACGGGGAGCTGTTTTTT. It translates to CASSSQGLAGGNGELFF.